These 15 T cell receptor beta chains originate from one sample sequenced in a study of control samples from healthy donors and cancer patients. The method was immunoSEQ multiplex PCR; TCRdb's version includes in-frame clones alone and lacks a portion of them. In the table there are approximately 49,000 clones, approximately 83% of which are singletons. The sequenced sample was PBMCs. All receptors derive from a woman between 45 and 65 years old with lung cancer.

This sequence joins TRBV5-4 and TRBJ1-1; no firm D call. The CDR3 spans 15 residues. The germline V gene has CDR1 SGHNT and CDR2 YYREEE (reference sequence). Trimming removed 0 bases from V and 1 base from J, with 10 bases in between. The CDR3 DNA reads as TGTGCCAGCAGCTTGGGGGTGGGGAAGAACACTGAAGCTTTCTTT. Protein product: CASSLGVGKNTEAFF.

The chain links TRBV10-3 to TRBJ2-5, with a weak D call TRBD1 (6 bases). The germline V gene has CDR1 ENHRY and CDR2 SYGVKD. The V gene lost 6 bases and the J gene lost 7 bases, with 15 bases spanning the gap. CDR3 size: 13 residues. For the CDR3, the DNA is TGTGCCATCAGGGGAGACAGGTACGGGACCCAGTACTTC. Its translation is CAIRGDRYGTQYF.

The rearrangement uses TRBV27 and TRBJ1-4; TRBD1 is a possible D gene (6 bases). CDR3 length equals 15 residues. The germline V and J ends were trimmed by 6 bases and 7 bases, with 18 bases remaining between them. Germline-derived CDR1 and CDR2 are MNHEY and SMNVEV (reference sequence). The CDR3 coding sequence is TGTGCCAGCAGGCCTCAGGGGCGGACGCTTGAAAAACTGTTTTTT. Its protein is CASRPQGRTLEKLFF. Together with reference TRBV27 and TRBJ1-4, the CDR3 gives the full variable domain: EAQVTQNPRYLITVTGKKLTVTCSQNMNHEYMSWYRQDPGLGLRQIYYSMNVEVTDKGDVPEGYKVSRKEKRNFPLILESPSPNQTSLYFCASRPQGRTLEKLFFGSGTQLSVL.

The rearrangement links TRBV6-6 to TRBJ1-5, with 11 bases identical to TRBD1. Germline V gene lookup returns CDR1 MNHNY and CDR2 SVGAGI (reference sequence). The CDR3 spans 16 residues. The ends lost 4 bases at V and 4 bases at J; junction bases unmatched: 6. Here the CDR3 reads CASSSWGTGGNQPQHF. The CDR3 DNA follows: TGTGCCAGCAGTTCATGGGGGACAGGGGGAAATCAGCCCCAGCATTTT.

The chain has TRBV10-1 and TRBJ2-1; D is ambiguous. Germline values: CDR1 WNHNN, CDR2 SYGVQD (reference sequence). V was pared by 7 bases and J by 10 bases, with 17 bases between. This CDR3 spans 13 amino acids. CDR3 sequence (DNA): TGCGCCAGCACCCTGTCAAGGGCCGGGGAGCAGTTCTTC. Translating it yields CASTLSRAGEQFF.

This chain uses TRBV7-9 with TRBJ2-7; the match to TRBD1 covers 7 bases. J lost 5 bases, V lost 10 bases, and 11 bases had no gene match. From germline, CDR1 is SEHNR and CDR2 FQNEAQ (reference sequence). The CDR3 extends over 13 amino acids. The CDR3 DNA reads TGTGCCACCAGTAACAGGGGTAGCGACGAGCAGTACTTC. Protein product: CATSNRGSDEQYF.

This clone was detected a few times. The V call is TRBV6-5, the J call TRBJ2-1; D might be TRBD2 (6 bases). Trimming pared 10 bases from V and 3 bases from J, leaving 13 bases between. The CDR3 spans 13 residues. CDR1 is MNHEY and CDR2 is SVGAGI in the germline V gene. This CDR3 reads CATEGRGYNEQFF. The CDR3 nucleotides read TGTGCCACGGAGGGGCGGGGCTACAATGAGCAGTTCTTC.

This clone was observed a single time. The CDR3 region is CASSPRAAGSPLHF. The CDR3, as DNA: TGTGCCAGCTCACCCCGGGCAGCGGGTTCACCCCTCCACTTT. The chain combines TRBV18 with TRBJ1-6; D remains ambiguous. The CDR3 runs to 14 residues. Trimming shortened V by 3 bases and J by 9 bases, and 12 bases separated the two germline ends. Germline assignment: CDR1 KGHSH and CDR2 LQKENI.

The chain combines TRBV11-2 with TRBJ1-6, with 8 positions matching TRBD1. The CDR3 loop spans 16 amino acids. Trimming took 3 bases from V and 3 from J; bases not matched to a gene: 4. CDR1 is SGHAT, CDR2 FQNNGV, per germline. The CDR3, as DNA: TGTGCCAGCAGCTTTACCGGACAGGGCTATAATTCACCCCTCCACTTT. It encodes CASSFTGQGYNSPLHF.

This chain links TRBV5-8 with TRBJ2-1; tentative D call: TRBD1 (5 bases). Germline assignment: CDR1 SGHTS and CDR2 YDEGEE. The CDR3 has 12 amino acids. Here the CDR3 DNA reads TGTGCAACAGATGGGGCAGTCAATGAGCAGTTCTTC. Its translation is CATDGAVNEQFF.

The V call is TRBV11-3, the J call TRBJ2-2, with a weak D call TRBD1 (6 bases). The ends were cut back, 7 bases at V and 2 bases at J, with 17 bases in the middle. CDR1 is SGHNT and CDR2 is YENEEA in the germline V gene. There are 16 residues in the CDR3. The CDR3 here is CASNSPDRSNTGELFF. In DNA, the CDR3 is TGTGCCAGCAACTCCCCAGACAGGAGCAACACCGGGGAGCTGTTTTTT.

V and J are TRBV5-1 and TRBJ1-1, with D unclear. Germline V lookup: CDR1 SGHRS, CDR2 YFSETQ. V was trimmed by 1 base and J by 0 bases, leaving 10 bases between them. This CDR3 region has 15 residues. The CDR3 reads CASSLINSMNTEAFF. In DNA, the CDR3 is TGCGCCAGCAGCTTGATTAACAGCATGAACACTGAAGCTTTCTTT. Together with reference TRBV5-1 and TRBJ1-1, the CDR3 gives the full variable domain: KAGVTQTPRYLIKTRGQQVTLSCSPISGHRSVSWYQQTPGQGLQFLFEYFSETQRNKGNFPGRFSGRQFSNSRSEMNVSTLELGDSALYLCASSLINSMNTEAFFGQGTRLTVV.

The CDR3: CASSPPGRQETQYF. The CDR3 DNA reads TGTGCCAGCAGCCCCCCGGGACGGCAAGAGACCCAGTACTTC. This chain uses TRBV3-1 (or the pseudogene TRBV3-2) with TRBJ2-5; D is tentatively TRBD1 or TRBD2 (5 bases each). Germline V CDR1 and CDR2: LGHDT, YNNKEL (reference sequence). Trimming shortened V by 4 bases and J by 2 bases, and 11 bases separated the two germline ends. The CDR3 is 14 amino acids.

This chain links TRBV19 with TRBJ1-4; the D gene is possibly TRBD1 (5 bases). V was cut by 2 bases and J by 8 bases, with 12 bases left in between. Germline V gene data show CDR1 as LNHDA and CDR2 as SQIVND (reference sequence). The CDR3 totals 14 residues. The CDR3: CASSIIGTGEKLFF. CDR3 nucleotide sequence: TGTGCCAGTAGTATAATAGGGACTGGGGAAAAACTGTTTTTT.

The J gene is TRBJ1-2, the V gene TRBV7-9; perhaps TRBD1 as D (5 bases). The CDR3 has 15 amino acids. Germline V gene lookup returns CDR1 SEHNR and CDR2 FQNEAQ (reference sequence). The V gene lost 0 bases and the J gene lost 4 bases, with 12 bases spanning the gap. Here the CDR3 DNA reads TGTGCCAGCAGCTTAGCGCAGAGAGACAGCTATGGCTACACCTTC. Protein sequence: CASSLAQRDSYGYTF.